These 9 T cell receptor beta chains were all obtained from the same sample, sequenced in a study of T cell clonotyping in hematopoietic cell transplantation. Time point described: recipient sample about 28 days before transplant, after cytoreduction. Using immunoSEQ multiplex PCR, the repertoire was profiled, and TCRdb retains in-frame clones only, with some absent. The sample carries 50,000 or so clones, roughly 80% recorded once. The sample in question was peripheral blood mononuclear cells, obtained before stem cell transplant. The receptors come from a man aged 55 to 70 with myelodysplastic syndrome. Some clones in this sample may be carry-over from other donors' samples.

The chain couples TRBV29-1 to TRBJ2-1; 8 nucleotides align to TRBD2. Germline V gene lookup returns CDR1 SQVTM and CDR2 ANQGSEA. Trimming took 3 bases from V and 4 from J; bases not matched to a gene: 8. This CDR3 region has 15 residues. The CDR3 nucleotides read TGCAGCGTTGACGCGGGGGGAAAAACTTACAATGAGCAGTTCTTC. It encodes CSVDAGGKTYNEQFF.

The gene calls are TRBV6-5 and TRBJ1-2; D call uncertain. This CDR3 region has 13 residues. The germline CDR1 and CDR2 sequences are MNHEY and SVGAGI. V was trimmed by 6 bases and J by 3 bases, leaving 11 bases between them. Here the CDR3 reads CASRATAYYGYTF. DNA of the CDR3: TGTGCCAGCAGAGCTACAGCTTACTATGGCTACACCTTC.

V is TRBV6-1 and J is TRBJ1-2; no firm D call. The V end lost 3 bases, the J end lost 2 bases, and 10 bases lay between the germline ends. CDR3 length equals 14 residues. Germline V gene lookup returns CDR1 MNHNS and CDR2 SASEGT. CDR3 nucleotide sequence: TGTGCCAGCAGTGATAGGCAGATCAACTATGGCTACACCTTC. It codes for CASSDRQINYGYTF.

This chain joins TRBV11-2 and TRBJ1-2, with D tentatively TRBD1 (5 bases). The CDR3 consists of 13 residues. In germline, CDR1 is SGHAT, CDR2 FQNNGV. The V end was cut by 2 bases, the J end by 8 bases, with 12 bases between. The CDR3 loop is CASSLSGGGGYTF. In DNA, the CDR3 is TGTGCCAGCAGCTTATCGGGGGGTGGCGGCTACACCTTC.

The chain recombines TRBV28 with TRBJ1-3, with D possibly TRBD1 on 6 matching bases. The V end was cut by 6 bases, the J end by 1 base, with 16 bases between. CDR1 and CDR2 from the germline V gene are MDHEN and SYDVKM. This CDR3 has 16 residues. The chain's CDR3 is CASRGHLTGSGNTIYF. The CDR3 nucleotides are TGTGCCAGCAGGGGACACCTCACCGGTTCTGGAAACACCATATATTTT.

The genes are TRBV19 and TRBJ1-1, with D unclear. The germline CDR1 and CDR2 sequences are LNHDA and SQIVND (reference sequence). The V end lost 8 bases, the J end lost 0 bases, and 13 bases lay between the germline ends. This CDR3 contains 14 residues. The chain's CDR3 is CASSMSRMNTEAFF. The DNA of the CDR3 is TGTGCCAGTTCGATGTCCAGGATGAACACTGAAGCTTTCTTT.

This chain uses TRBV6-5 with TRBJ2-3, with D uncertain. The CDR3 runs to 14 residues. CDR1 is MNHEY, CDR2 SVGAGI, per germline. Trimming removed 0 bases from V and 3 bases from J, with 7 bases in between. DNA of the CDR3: TGTGCCAGCAGTTACTCCCGTGGAACAGATACGCAGTATTTT. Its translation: CASSYSRGTDTQYF.

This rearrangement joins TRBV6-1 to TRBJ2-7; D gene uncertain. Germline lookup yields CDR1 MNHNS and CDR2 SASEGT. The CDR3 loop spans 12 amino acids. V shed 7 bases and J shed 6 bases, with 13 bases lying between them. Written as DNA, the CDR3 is TGTGCCAGCAATCAACGTGTGGGCGAGCAGTACTTC. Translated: CASNQRVGEQYF.

CDR3 protein: CASSQDWRSPLHF. The CDR3 region has the DNA TGTGCCAGCAGCCAAGATTGGCGTTCACCCCTCCACTTT. This chain uses TRBV4-2 with TRBJ1-6; no clear D gene. Trimming took 0 bases from V and 9 from J, leaving 6 bases between them. The CDR3 loop spans 13 amino acids. From germline, CDR1 is LGHNA and CDR2 YNFKEQ.